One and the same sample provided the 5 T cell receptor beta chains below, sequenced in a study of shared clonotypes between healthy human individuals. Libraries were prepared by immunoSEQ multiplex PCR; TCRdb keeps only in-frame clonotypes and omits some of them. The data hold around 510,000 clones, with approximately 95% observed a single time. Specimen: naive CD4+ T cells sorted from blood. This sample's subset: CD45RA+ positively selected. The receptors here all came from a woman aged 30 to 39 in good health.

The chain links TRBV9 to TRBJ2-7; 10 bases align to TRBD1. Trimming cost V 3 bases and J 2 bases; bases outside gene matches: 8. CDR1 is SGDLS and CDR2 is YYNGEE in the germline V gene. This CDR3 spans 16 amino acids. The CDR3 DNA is TGTGCCAGCAGCGCAAGCCGGGACAGGGGCGCCTACGAGCAGTACTTC. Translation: CASSASRDRGAYEQYF.

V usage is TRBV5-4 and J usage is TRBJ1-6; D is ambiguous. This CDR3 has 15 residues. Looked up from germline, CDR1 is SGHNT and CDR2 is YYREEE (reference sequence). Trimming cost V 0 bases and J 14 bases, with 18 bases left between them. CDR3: CASSLGRSRVGALHF. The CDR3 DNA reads TGTGCCAGCAGCTTGGGAAGGAGCCGAGTCGGGGCCCTCCACTTT.

The CDR3 reads CASSVGQNSYEQYF. CDR3 DNA sequence: TGTGCCAGCAGCGTAGGACAAAACTCCTACGAGCAGTACTTC. The V gene is TRBV5-6, the J gene TRBJ2-7; possibly TRBD1 for D (5 bases). Germline V CDR1 and CDR2: SGHDT, YYEEEE. This CDR3 contains 14 residues. V was trimmed by 4 bases and J by 0 bases, leaving 11 bases between them.

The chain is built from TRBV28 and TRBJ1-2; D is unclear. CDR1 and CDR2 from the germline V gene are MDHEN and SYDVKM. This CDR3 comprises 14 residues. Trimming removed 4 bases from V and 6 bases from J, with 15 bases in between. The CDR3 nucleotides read TGTGCCAGCAGTTCCCCCAACCTCCCCCATGGCTACACCTTC. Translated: CASSSPNLPHGYTF.

The CDR3 reads CASSSDLNTEAFF. CDR3 sequence (DNA): TGTGCCAGCAGCTCCGATTTGAACACTGAAGCTTTCTTT. This chain connects TRBV5-4 to TRBJ1-1; the D is unclear. Trimming removed 3 bases from V and 0 bases from J, with 6 bases in between. CDR1 is SGHNT and CDR2 is YYREEE in the germline V gene (reference sequence). The CDR3 has 13 residues.